This TCR beta chain emerged from a study of T cells in Graves' hyperthyroidism and ophthalmopathy. RNA transcripts gave rise to amplified TCR beta CDR3 regions. HTBI primers were employed in a first-round RT-PCR of the TCR CDR3. Using its own MiXCR run on the multiplex PCR reads, TCRdb lists one record per CDR3 protein. Seen here are some 600,000 distinct CDR3 sequences, about 15% observed once, and the top ten hold more than 5%. This clonotype was seen repeatedly, ten times or more. Its antigen is as yet unknown. Hyperthyroidism patients were newly diagnosed, had disease duration under 2 months, and were aged 18 to 65 years. Germline V CDR1 and CDR2: LGHDT, YNNKEL (reference sequence). The CDR3 sequence is 14 residues long. V lost 4 bases and J 5 bases, leaving 12 bases between the germline ends. Whole-study findings and limits: Ophthalmopathy cases were set apart from stable hyperthyroidism by a 13 V-J model.

The genes are TRBV3-1 and TRBJ1-5; a weak D match, TRBD1 (6 bases). Material for sequencing was blood. The receptor comes from a woman in her 30s with Graves' hyperthyroidism that later progressed to Graves' ophthalmopathy. CDR3 nucleotide sequence: TGTGCCAGCAGCCCGGGACAAGGTGATCAGCCCCAGCATTTT. Translation gives CASSPGQGDQPQHF.